This is a list of T cell receptor beta chains from one sample in a study of T cell responses to AZD1222 COVID-19 vaccine. Clones were sequenced by immunoSEQ multiplex PCR, and TCRdb holds only the in-frame ones, with some missing. The repertoire holds 75,000 to 90,000 clones, with over 75% as singletons. The material was peripheral blood, obtained 28 days after the second AZD1222 dose. Receptor source: an adult who received the AZD1222 COVID-19 vaccine. Both conserved end residues are part of each CDR3. D genes are given only for firm matches. The size entry is marked missing in some rows and otherwise reads once, few, many or a size class.

TRBJ2-7 TRBV11-3 . . CASSLVQGGEQYF TGTGCCAGCAGCTTAGTGCAGGGAGGCGAGCAGTACTTC
TRBJ2-4 TRBV6-1 . . CASSEQDGAKNIQYF TGTGCCAGCAGTGAACAGGACGGAGCCAAAAACATTCAGTACTTC
TRBJ2-1 TRBV19 . TRBD2 CASSIWFGTSLDEQFF TGTGCCAGTAGTATTTGGTTCGGGACTAGCCTCGATGAGCAGTTCTTC
TRBJ2-1 TRBV19 once TRBD1 CASSWTDRDFYEQFF TGTGCCAGTAGTTGGACGGACAGGGATTTTTATGAGCAGTTCTTC
TRBJ1-5 TRBV2 many . CASRAVNQPQHF TGTGCCAGCCGGGCGGTCAATCAGCCCCAGCATTTT
TRBJ2-7 TRBV28 few . CASTNLGEQYF TGTGCCAGCACTAACCTAGGAGAGCAGTACTTC
TRBJ1-2 TRBV19 . . CASSMQQNYGYTF TGTGCCAGTAGTATGCAACAGAACTATGGCTACACCTTC
TRBJ2-5 TRBV24-1 . TRBD2 CATHRGGETQYF TGTGCCACCCACCGCGGGGGAGAGACCCAGTACTTC
TRBJ1-5 TRBV18 few . CASSKDRLGISNQPQHF TGTGCCAGCTCTAAGGACCGGCTGGGGATTAGCAATCAGCCCCAGCATTTT
TRBJ1-3 TRBV29-1 few . CSVTGGLAGNTIYF TGCAGCGTTACCGGCGGTCTCGCTGGAAACACCATATATTTT
TRBJ2-3 TRBV28 . . CASNTDSLTDTQYF TGTGCCAGCAACACCGACAGCCTCACAGATACGCAGTATTTT
TRBJ1-6 TRBV29-1 . TRBD1 CSVEGTGNSPLHF TGCAGCGTTGAAGGGACAGGGAATTCACCCCTCCACTTT
TRBJ1-1 TRBV6-4 once . CASSVGRGTEAFF TGTGCCAGCAGTGTTGGGCGGGGCACTGAAGCTTTCTTT
TRBJ1-5 TRBV20-1 . . CSVGGIQPQHF TGCAGTGTGGGGGGTATTCAGCCCCAGCATTTT
TRBJ1-1 TRBV9 . . CASSVAPGAPEAFF TGTGCCAGCAGCGTAGCCCCAGGGGCCCCTGAAGCTTTCTTT
TRBJ2-3 TRBV6-2/TRBV6-3 . TRBD2 CASSPGLAGMYGTDTQYF TGTGCCAGCAGCCCTGGACTAGCGGGAATGTACGGCACAGATACGCAGTATTTT
TRBJ2-7 TRBV20-1 . . CSASRGQGEQYF TGCAGTGCTAGTCGGGGCCAGGGCGAGCAGTACTTC
TRBJ2-7 TRBV11-2 . . CASSLDRRTGGEQYF TGTGCCAGCAGCTTAGATCGCAGGACGGGTGGCGAGCAGTACTTC
TRBJ2-3 TRBV5-4 once . CASSLNPADTQYF TGTGCCAGCAGCTTGAACCCGGCGGATACGCAGTATTTT
TRBJ2-7 TRBV7-9 . . CASSLGRGEQYF TGTGCCAGCAGCTTAGGGAGGGGGGAGCAGTACTTC
TRBJ1-5 TRBV9 . . CASSPQGSNQPQHF TGTGCCAGCAGCCCTCAGGGTAGCAATCAGCCCCAGCATTTT
TRBJ1-1 TRBV9 . TRBD1 CASSVDGTANTEAFF TGTGCCAGCAGCGTAGATGGGACAGCGAACACTGAAGCTTTCTTT
TRBJ2-1 TRBV5-1 . TRBD1 CASSLDRGHNEQFF TGCGCCAGCAGCTTAGACAGGGGCCACAATGAGCAGTTCTTC
TRBJ2-7 TRBV4-1 few TRBD2 CASSQTIAGANYEQYF TGCGCCAGCAGCCAAACCATAGCGGGAGCAAACTACGAGCAGTACTTC
TRBJ2-1 TRBV30 . TRBD1 CAWSVQGYNEQFF TGTGCCTGGAGTGTACAGGGGTACAATGAGCAGTTCTTC
TRBJ1-4 TRBV7-3 once . CASSSGPGTNEKLFF TGTGCCAGCAGCTCCGGACCGGGAACTAATGAAAAACTGTTTTTT
TRBJ2-3 TRBV24-1 . TRBD1 CATSGTGRTDTQYF TGTGCCACCTCGGGGACAGGACGCACAGATACGCAGTATTTT
TRBJ1-5 TRBV9 . TRBD1 CASSAGQGFTSNQPQHF TGTGCCAGCAGCGCGGGACAGGGTTTTACTAGCAATCAGCCCCAGCATTTT
TRBJ2-7 TRBV30 . . CAWNRGPTYEQYF TGTGCCTGGAATCGGGGCCCCACCTACGAGCAGTACTTC
TRBJ1-4 TRBV4-1 . . CASSQEDRWGEKLFF TGCGCCAGCAGCCAAGAAGACAGGTGGGGGGAAAAACTGTTTTTT
TRBJ1-2 TRBV21-1 . . CARLWTGWYYGYTF TGTGCCAGACTTTGGACAGGGTGGTACTATGGCTACACCTTC
TRBJ1-2 TRBV29-1 few TRBD1 CSATGGNYGYTF TGCAGCGCCACAGGGGGCAACTATGGCTACACCTTC
TRBJ1-1 TRBV15 . . CATSSIGRGNTEAFF TGTGCCACCAGCAGCATAGGACGGGGGAACACTGAAGCTTTCTTT
TRBJ1-2 TRBV10-3 . TRBD1 CAIKGTANYGYTF TGTGCCATCAAAGGGACAGCTAACTATGGCTACACCTTC